This TCR beta chain is from a study of T cells in Graves' hyperthyroidism and ophthalmopathy (dated by TCRdb to between 2017 and 2020). For the wider study: Peripheral blood was collected at initial diagnosis, before any treatment. According to the paper, TCR Vbeta CDR3 sequencing was carried out on some 140 peripheral blood samples, which came from approximately 43 ophthalmopathy, fewer than 80 hyperthyroidism and roughly 17 progressor patients. Thyroid tissue and blood T-cell repertoires from several Graves' hyperthyroidism patients were also compared in the study. For training and testing, the 100 or so patients in the discovery cohort were randomly divided in a 7:3 ratio. TCR V-J signatures able to tell the groups apart were searched for in a discovery cohort of 100 or so patients, of whom under 45 had Graves' ophthalmopathy and around 56 had stable Graves' hyperthyroidism. Once sampling was done, hyperthyroidism patients were given methimazole at a starting dose of 30 mg daily, whereas ophthalmopathy patients were given high-dose intravenous methylprednisolone. An independent validation cohort of around 19 hyperthyroidism patients and approximately 15 patients who later progressed to ophthalmopathy tested prospective prediction of ophthalmopathy.

Trimming takes 2 bases off V and 4 bases off J; junction bases not matched to a gene: 10. CDR1 SGHVS and CDR2 FQNEAQ were looked up in the germline V gene. The CDR3 has 18 amino acids, counting the end cysteine and phenylalanine. The only DNA kept is the CDR3, 54 bases in frame from the first base. Worth noting for this clonotype: Its antigen target is currently unknown. Base qualities are not recorded, but no much larger clone differs from it by a single base.

Findings and caveats that apply to the study as a whole: Most expanded thyroid clonotypes (frequency above 0.001) were also detected in blood, suggesting blood repertoires may reflect thyroid immune responses. Sample size was not statistically predetermined, and blinding of investigators to group allocation was not performed. Ophthalmopathy was separated from stable hyperthyroidism by a 13 V-J signature model, with approximately 90% sensitivity and just over 81% specificity obtained in cross-validation and 80%/75% obtained in testing. In validation, the model predicted progression to ophthalmopathy with 55% to 71% sensitivity and roughly 75% specificity, a median of roughly seven months before onset.

TCR beta CDR3 regions were amplified from RNA transcripts. For the first round of RT-PCR on the TCR CDR3, the HTBI primer set was used together with the Qiagen OneStep RT-PCR kit. The libraries were constructed in a second round of multiplex PCR and then size-selected and purified. Sequencing of the libraries was done on an Illumina HiSeq2000 using paired-end 100 bp reads. Concerning the study's data processing: SOAPnuke was used to process the raw data, with reads discarded if the reads contained adapters or uncalled bases, had a mean Phred below 15, or lacked an exact constant-primer or identifier match. COPE v1.2.5 was used to merge the high-quality paired reads, and each unique nucleotide sequence was defined as a clonotype. MiTCR v1.1 was used to align clonotypes to the IMGT TRBV, TRBD and TRBJ reference segments. Only V-J combinations with frequency above 0.0001, covering roughly 99% of repertoires, were analysed. A TCS score was defined as the ratio of F50 (clonal expansion) to E x V (chaos), with BLOSUM62-based TCRdist applied between CDR3 peptides within each V-J. Welch's t-statistics and random forest reduced 450 to 600 V-J features to around 14, which were used in a naive Bayes classifier (R e1071). In-frame beta chains were kept once TCRdb had trimmed the public reads at Q25 with fastp and called clones with MiXCR. Rows with a matching CDR3 protein are joined into one entry that keeps the most common DNA and genes. None of the V and J calls come from the authors' own analysis; TCRdb made them. In this sample the table shows approximately 430,000 distinct CDR3 sequences, approximately 14% of which occur a single time. The top ten clones comprise less than 15% of the sample.

Graves' hyperthyroidism was defined as stable when no progression to ophthalmopathy occurred over 18 months of follow-up. Hyperthyroidism patients were aged 18 to 65 years and newly diagnosed, with disease duration of less than 2 months. Exclusion was applied to patients with uncontrolled infections, other autoimmune diseases, pregnancy or lactation. Clinical symptoms, serum thyroxine and TRAb, thyroid ultrasound, and orbital computed tomography formed the basis for the diagnoses. PBMCs were isolated from about 9.1 ml of fresh peripheral blood by Ficoll-Paque density gradient centrifugation. Total RNA was extracted with Trizol reagent, and quality was checked on an Agilent 2100 Bioanalyzer.

The sample consisted of blood. This receptor was taken from a woman aged 18-29 years with Graves' hyperthyroidism. This chain joins TRBV7-8 to TRBJ2-2; 10 of the junction bases match TRBD2. Read as DNA, the sequence is TGTGCCAGCAGCTTAAGCGGGGCATTAGCGGGGGGCACCGGGGAGCTGTTTTTT. Translated, it reads CASSLSGALAGGTGELFF.